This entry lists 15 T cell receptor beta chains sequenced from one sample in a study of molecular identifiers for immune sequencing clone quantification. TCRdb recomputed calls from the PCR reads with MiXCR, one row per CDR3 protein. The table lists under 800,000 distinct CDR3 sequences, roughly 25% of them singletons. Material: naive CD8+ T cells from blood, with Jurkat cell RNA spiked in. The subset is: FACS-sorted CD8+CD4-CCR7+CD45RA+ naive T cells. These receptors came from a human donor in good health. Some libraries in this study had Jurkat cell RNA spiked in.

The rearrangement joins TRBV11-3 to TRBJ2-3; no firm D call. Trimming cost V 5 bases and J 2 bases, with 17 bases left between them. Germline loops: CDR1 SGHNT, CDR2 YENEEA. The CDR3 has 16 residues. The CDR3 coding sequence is TGTGCCAGCAGCGGAGACAAGTACCCCTTCACAGATACGCAGTATTTT. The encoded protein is CASSGDKYPFTDTQYF.

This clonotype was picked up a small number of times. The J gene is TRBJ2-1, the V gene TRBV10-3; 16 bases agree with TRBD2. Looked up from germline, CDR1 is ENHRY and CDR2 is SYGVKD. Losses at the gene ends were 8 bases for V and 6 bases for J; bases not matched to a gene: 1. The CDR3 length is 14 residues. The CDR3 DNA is TGTGCCATCGGGACTAGCGGGGGGGCCAATGAGCAGTTCTTC. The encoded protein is CAIGTSGGANEQFF.

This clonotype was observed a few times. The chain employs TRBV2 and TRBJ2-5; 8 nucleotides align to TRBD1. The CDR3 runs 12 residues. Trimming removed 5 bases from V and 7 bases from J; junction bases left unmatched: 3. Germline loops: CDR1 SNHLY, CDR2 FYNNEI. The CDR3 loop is CASSPGGRTQYF. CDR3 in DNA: TGTGCCAGCAGTCCAGGGGGCCGGACCCAGTACTTC.

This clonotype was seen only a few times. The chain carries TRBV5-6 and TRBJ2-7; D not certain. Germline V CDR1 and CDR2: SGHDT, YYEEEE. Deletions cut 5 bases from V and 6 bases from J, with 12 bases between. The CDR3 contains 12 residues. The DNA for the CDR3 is TGTGCCAGCAGTAGCTTAGCTACCGAGCAGTACTTC. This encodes CASSSLATEQYF.

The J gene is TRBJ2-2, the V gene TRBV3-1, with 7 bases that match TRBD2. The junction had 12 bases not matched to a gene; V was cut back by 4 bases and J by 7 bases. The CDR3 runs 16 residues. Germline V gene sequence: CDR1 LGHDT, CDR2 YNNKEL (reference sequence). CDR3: CASSPHVGGFGGELFF. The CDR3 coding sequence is TGTGCCAGCAGCCCCCACGTCGGGGGGTTTGGCGGGGAGCTGTTTTTT.

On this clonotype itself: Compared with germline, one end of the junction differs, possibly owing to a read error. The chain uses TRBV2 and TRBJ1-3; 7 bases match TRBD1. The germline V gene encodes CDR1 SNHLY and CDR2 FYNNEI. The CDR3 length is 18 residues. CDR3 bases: TGTTCCAGCAGTGAGAGGACAGGAGGTTGGGGCTCTGGAAACACCATATATTTT. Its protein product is CSSSERTGGWGSGNTIYF.

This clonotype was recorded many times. CDR3 sequence reads: CASSLAQGGEYSNQPQHF. The CDR3 DNA reads TGTGCCAGCAGCTTGGCGCAGGGTGGGGAATATAGCAATCAGCCCCAGCATTTT. The chain joins TRBV5-6 to TRBJ1-5, with a weak D call TRBD1 (5 bases). CDR1 is SGHDT, CDR2 YYEEEE, per germline. The CDR3 has 18 amino acids. V dropped 0 bases and J dropped 0 bases, with 16 bases sitting between them.

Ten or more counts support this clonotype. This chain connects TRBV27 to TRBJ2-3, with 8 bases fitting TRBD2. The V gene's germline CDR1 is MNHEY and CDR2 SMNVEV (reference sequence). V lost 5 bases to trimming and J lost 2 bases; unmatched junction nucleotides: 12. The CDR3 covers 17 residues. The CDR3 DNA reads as TGTGCCAGCAGTCCCGGACAGTCCGGGGGGGCCACAGATACGCAGTATTTT. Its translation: CASSPGQSGGATDTQYF.

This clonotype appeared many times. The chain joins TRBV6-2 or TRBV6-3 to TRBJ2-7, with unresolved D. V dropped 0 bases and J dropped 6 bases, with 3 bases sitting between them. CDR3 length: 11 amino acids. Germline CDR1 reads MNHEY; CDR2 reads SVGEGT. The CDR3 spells CASSYSFEQYF. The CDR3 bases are TGTGCCAGCAGTTACTCGTTCGAGCAGTACTTC.

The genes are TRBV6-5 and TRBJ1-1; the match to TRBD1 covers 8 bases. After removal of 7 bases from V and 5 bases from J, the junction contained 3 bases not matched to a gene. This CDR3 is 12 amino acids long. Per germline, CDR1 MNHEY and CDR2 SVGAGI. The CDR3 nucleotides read TGTGCCAGCATTACAGGGGGAACTGAAGCTTTCTTT. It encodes CASITGGTEAFF.

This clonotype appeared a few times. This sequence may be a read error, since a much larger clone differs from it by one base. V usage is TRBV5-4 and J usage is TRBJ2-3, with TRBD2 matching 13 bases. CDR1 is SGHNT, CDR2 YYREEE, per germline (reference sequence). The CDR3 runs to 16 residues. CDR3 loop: CASSFGLAGVEDTQCF. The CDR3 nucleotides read TGTGCCAGCAGCTTTGGACTAGCGGGAGTTGAAGATACGCAGTGTTTT.

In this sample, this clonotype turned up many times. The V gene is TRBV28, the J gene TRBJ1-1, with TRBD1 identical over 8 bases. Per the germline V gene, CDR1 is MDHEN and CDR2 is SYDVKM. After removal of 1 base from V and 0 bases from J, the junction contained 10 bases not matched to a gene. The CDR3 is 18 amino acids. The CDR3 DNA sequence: TGTGCCAGCAGTTTATTGGACAGGGCGCGATTGCTGAACACTGAAGCTTTCTTT. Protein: CASSLLDRARLLNTEAFF.

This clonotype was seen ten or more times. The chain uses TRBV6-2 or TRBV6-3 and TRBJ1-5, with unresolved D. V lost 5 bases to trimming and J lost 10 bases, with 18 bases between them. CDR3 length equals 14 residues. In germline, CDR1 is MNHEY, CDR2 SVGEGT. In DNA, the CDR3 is TGTGCCAGCAGTCCCATCTCAGGCGCCTTTCCCCAGCATTTT. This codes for CASSPISGAFPQHF.

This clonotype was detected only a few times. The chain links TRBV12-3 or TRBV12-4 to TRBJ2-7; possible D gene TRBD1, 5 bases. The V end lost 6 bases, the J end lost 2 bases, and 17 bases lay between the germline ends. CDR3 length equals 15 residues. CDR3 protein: CASSPVREETYEQYF. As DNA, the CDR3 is TGTGCCAGCAGCCCTGTCAGGGAAGAGACCTACGAGCAGTACTTC.

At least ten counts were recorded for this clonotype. The CDR3 DNA follows: TGTGCCAGCAGTTACTCACTTGTCTCCGGCACTGAAGCTTTCTTT. Residues: CASSYSLVSGTEAFF. The chain employs TRBV6-2 or TRBV6-3 and TRBJ1-1; D is uncertain. The CDR3 is made up of 15 amino acids. Germline lookup yields CDR1 MNHEY and CDR2 SVGEGT. V was trimmed by 0 bases and J by 4 bases, leaving 12 bases between them.